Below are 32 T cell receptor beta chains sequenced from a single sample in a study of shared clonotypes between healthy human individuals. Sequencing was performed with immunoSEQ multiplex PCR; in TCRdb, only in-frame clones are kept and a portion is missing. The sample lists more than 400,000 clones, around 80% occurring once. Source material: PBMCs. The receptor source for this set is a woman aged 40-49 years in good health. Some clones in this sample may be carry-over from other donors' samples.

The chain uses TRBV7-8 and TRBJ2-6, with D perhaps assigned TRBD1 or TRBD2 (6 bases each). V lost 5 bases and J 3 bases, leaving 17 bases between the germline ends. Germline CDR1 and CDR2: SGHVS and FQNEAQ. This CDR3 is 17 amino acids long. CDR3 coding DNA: TGTGCCAGCAGCCGCTCGGAAGGGGGGAGTGGGGCCAACGTCCTGACTTTC. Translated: CASSRSEGGSGANVLTF. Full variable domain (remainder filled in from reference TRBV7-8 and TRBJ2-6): GAGVSQSPRYKVAKRGQDVALRCDPISGHVSLFWYQQALGQGPEFLTYFQNEAQLDKSGLPSDRFFAERPEGSVSTLKIQRTQQEDSAVYLCASSRSEGGSGANVLTFGAGSRLTVL.

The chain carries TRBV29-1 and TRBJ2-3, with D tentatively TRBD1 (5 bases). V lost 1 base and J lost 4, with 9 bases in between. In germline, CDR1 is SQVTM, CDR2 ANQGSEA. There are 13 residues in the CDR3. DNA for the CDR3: TGCAGCGTTGAAGGCCAAGGGGCAGATACGCAGTATTTT. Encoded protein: CSVEGQGADTQYF.

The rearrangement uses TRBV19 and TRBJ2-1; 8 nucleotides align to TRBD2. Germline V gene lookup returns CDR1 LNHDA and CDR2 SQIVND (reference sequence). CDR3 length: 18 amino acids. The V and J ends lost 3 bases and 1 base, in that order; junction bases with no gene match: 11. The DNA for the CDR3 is TGTGCCAGTAGTATCTTCGGGAGGGCCTTTGGGTCCTACAATGAGCAGTTCTTC. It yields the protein CASSIFGRAFGSYNEQFF.

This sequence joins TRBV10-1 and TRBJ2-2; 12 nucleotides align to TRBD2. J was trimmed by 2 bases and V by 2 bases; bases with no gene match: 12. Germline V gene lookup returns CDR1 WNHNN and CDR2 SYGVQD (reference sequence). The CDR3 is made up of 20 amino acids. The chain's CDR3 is CASSERLAGGPKQNTGELFF. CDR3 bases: TGCGCCAGCAGTGAGAGGCTAGCGGGAGGGCCTAAACAAAACACCGGGGAGCTGTTTTTT.

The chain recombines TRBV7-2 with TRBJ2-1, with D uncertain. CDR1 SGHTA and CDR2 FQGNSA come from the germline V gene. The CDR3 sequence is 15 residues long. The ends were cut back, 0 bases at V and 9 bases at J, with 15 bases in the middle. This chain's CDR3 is CASSLANLVYGEQFF. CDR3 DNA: TGTGCCAGCAGCTTAGCGAACCTAGTGTATGGTGAGCAGTTCTTC.

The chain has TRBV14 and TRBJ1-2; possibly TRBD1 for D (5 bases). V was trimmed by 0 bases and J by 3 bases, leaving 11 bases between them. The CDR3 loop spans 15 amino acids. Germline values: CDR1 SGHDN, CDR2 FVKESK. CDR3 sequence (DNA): TGTGCCAGCAGCCAAGATTTCCAGGGTGACTATGGCTACACCTTC. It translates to CASSQDFQGDYGYTF.

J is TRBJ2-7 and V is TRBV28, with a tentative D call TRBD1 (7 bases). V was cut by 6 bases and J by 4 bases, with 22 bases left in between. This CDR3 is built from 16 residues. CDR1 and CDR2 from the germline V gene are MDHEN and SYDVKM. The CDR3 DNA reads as TGTGCCAGCAGGCCCCAGGGGGGCGGGATGTTTTACGAGCAGTACTTC. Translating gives CASRPQGGGMFYEQYF.

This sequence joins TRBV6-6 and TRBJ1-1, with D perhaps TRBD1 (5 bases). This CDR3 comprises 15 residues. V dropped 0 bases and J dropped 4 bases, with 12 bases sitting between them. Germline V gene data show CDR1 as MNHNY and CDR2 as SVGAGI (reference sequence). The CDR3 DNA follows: TGTGCCAGCAGTTACTCGAACGGGGCGGGCACTGAAGCTTTCTTT. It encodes CASSYSNGAGTEAFF.

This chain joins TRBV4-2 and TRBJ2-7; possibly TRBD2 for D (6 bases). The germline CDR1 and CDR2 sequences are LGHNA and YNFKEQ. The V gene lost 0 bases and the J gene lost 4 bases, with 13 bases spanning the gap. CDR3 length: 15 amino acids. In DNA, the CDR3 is TGTGCCAGCAGCCAAGAGGTGGCGGGGTCGTACGAGCAGTACTTC. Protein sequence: CASSQEVAGSYEQYF.

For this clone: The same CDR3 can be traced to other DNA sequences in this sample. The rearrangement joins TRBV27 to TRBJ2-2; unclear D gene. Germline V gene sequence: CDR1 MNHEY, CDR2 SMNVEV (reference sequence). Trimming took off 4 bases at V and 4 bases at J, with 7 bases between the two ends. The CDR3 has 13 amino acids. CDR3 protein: CASSSHRTGELFF. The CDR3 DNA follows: TGTGCCAGCAGTTCCCACCGCACCGGGGAGCTGTTTTTT.

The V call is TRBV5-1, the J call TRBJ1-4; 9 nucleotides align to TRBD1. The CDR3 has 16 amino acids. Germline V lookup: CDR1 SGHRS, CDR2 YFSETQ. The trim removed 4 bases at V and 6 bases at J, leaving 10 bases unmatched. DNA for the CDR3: TGCGCCAGCAGCGGGGGAACAGGGGGCGCGTATGAAAAACTGTTTTTT. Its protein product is CASSGGTGGAYEKLFF.

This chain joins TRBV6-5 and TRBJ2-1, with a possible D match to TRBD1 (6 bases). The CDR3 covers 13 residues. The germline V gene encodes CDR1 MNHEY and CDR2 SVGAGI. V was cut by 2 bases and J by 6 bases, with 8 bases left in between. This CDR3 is CASSYDRINEQFF. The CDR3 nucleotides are TGTGCCAGCAGTTACGACAGGATCAATGAGCAGTTCTTC.

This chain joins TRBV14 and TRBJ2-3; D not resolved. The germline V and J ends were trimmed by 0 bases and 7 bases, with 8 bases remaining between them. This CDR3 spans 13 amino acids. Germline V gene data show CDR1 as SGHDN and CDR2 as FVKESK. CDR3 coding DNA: TGTGCCAGCAGCCAAGACAGTCCACATACGCAGTATTTT. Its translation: CASSQDSPHTQYF.

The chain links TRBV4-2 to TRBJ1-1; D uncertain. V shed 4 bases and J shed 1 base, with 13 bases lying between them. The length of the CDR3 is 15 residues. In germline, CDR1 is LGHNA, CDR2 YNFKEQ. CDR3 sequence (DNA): TGTGCCAGCAGCCCGACGACCACAGCGAACACTGAAGCTTTCTTT. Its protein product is CASSPTTTANTEAFF.

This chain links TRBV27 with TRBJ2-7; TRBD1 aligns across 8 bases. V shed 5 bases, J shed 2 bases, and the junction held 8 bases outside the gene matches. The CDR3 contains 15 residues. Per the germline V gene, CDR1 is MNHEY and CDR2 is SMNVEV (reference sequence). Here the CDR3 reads CASSRGQGPTYEQYF. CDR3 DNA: TGTGCCAGCAGTAGAGGACAGGGACCTACCTACGAGCAGTACTTC.

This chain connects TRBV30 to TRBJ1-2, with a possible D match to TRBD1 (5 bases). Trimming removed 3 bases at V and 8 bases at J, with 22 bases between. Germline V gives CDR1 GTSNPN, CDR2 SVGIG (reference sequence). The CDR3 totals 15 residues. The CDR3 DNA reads TGTGCCTGGAGGGCGCCCTTCGCACGGGGGTGGGGCTACACCTTC. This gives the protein CAWRAPFARGWGYTF.

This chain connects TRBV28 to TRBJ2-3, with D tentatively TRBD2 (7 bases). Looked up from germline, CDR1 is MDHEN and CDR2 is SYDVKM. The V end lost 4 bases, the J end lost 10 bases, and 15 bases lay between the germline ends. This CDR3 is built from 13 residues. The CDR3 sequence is CASSYGGGVAQYF. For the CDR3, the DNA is TGTGCCAGCAGTTACGGAGGGGGGGTTGCGCAGTATTTT.

CDR3 sequence: CASSLSAQGSGNTIYF. The CDR3 DNA reads TGTGCCAGCAGCTTGTCGGCCCAGGGCTCTGGAAACACCATATATTTT. The chain employs TRBV5-6 and TRBJ1-3; D perhaps matches TRBD1 (5 bases). The CDR3 consists of 16 residues. Trimming removed 1 base at V and 0 bases at J, with 11 bases between. In germline, CDR1 is SGHDT, CDR2 YYEEEE.

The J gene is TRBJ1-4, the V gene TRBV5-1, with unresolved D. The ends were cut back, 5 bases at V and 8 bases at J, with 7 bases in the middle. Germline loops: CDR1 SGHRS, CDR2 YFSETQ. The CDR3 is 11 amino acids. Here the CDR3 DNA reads TGCGCCAGCAGGAGCGGGGAAAAACTGTTTTTT. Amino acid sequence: CASRSGEKLFF.

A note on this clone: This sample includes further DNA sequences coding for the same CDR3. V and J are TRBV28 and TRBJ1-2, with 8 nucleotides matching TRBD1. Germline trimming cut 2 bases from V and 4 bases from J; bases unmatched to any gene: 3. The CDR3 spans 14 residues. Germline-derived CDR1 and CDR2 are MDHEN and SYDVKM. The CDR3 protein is CASSLIGTGYGYTF. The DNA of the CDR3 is TGTGCCAGCAGTTTAATAGGGACAGGCTATGGCTACACCTTC.

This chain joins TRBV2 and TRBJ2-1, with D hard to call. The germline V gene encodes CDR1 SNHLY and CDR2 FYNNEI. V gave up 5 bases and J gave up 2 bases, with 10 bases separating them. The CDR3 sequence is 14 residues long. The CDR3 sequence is CASSPDSPYNEQFF. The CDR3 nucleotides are TGTGCCAGCAGTCCAGACTCCCCCTACAATGAGCAGTTCTTC.

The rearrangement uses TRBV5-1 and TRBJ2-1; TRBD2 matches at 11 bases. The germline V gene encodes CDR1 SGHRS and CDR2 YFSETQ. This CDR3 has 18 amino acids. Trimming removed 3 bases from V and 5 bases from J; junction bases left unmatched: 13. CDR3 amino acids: CASSSRTSGYGNNNEQFF. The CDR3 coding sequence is TGCGCCAGCAGCTCCCGGACTAGCGGGTATGGGAATAACAATGAGCAGTTCTTC.

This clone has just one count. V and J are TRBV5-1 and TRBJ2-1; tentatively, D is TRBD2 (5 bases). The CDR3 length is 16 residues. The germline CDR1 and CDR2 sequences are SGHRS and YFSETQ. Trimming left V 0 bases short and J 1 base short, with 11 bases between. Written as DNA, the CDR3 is TGCGCCAGCAGCTTGGCAGGAAGCGGATCCTACAATGAGCAGTTCTTC. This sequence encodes CASSLAGSGSYNEQFF.

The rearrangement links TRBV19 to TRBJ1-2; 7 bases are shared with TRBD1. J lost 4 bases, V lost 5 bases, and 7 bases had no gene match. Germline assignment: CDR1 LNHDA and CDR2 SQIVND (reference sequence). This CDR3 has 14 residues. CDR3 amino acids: CASSPQGPLYGYTF. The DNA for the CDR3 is TGTGCCAGTAGTCCACAGGGGCCCCTCTATGGCTACACCTTC.

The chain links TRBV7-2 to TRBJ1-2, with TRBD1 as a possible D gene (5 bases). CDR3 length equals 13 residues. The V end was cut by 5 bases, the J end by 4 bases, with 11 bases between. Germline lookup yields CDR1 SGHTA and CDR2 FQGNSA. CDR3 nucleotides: TGTGCCAGCAGCCAGGACACTGCCTATGGCTACACCTTC. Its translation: CASSQDTAYGYTF. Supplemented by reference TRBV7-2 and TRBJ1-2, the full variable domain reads GAGVSQSPSNKVTEKGKDVELRCDPISGHTALYWYRQSLGQGLEFLIYFQGNSAPDKSGLPSDRFSAERTGGSVSTLTIQRTQQEDSAVYLCASSQDTAYGYTFGSGTRLTVV.

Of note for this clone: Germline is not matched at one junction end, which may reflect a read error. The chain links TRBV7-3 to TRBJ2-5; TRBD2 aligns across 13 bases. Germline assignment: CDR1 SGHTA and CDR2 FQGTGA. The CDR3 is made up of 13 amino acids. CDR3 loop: CASSGLAGEAQYF. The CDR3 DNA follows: TGTGCCAGCAGCGGACTAGCGGGAGAGGCCCAGTACTTC.

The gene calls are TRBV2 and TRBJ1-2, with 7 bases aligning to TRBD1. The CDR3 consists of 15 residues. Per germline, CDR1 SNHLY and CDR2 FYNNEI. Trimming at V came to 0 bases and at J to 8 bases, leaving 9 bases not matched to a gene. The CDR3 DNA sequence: TGTGCCAGCAGTGAAGCAGGGGGCGTGAGATGGGGCTACACCTTC. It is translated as CASSEAGGVRWGYTF.

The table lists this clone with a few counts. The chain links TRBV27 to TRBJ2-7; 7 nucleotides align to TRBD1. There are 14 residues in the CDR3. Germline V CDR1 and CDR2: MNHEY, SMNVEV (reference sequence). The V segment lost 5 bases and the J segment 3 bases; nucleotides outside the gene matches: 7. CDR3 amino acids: CASSRRAGGYEQYF. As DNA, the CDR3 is TGTGCCAGCAGTCGCCGGGCAGGGGGCTACGAGCAGTACTTC.

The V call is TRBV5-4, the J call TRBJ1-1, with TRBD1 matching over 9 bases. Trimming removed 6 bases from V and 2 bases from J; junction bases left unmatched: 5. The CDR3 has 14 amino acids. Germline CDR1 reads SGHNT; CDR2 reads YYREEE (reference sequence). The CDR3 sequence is CASTWDRENTEAFF. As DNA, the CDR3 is TGTGCCAGCACCTGGGACAGGGAAAACACTGAAGCTTTCTTT.

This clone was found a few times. CDR3 in DNA: TGTGCCAGCAGTTCGGACAAGAGGCAGCCCCAGCATTTT. Its translation: CASSSDKRQPQHF. V usage is TRBV27 and J usage is TRBJ1-5; tentatively, D is TRBD1 (5 bases). From germline, CDR1 is MNHEY and CDR2 SMNVEV (reference sequence). The CDR3 consists of 13 residues. The V gene lost 4 bases and the J gene lost 7 bases, with 11 bases spanning the gap.

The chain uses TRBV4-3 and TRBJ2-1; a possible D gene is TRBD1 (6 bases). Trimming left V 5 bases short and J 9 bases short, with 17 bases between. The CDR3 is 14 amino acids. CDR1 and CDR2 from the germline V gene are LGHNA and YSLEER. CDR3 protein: CASSFSGTQGEQFF. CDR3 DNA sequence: TGCGCCAGCAGCTTCTCGGGTACACAGGGTGAGCAGTTCTTC.

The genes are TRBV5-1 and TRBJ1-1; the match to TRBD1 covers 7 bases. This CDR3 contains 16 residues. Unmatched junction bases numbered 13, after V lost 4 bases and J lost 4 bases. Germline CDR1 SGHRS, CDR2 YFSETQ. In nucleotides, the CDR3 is TGCGCCAGCAGCCTAACAACAGGGGAGAGCGGCACTGAAGCTTTCTTT. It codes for CASSLTTGESGTEAFF.